These 25 T cell receptor beta chains came from one sample sequenced in a study of persistence of HIV-infected CD4 T cells. The immunoSEQ assay was version 4, run in survey mode. TCRdb's table, derived via immunoSEQ multiplex PCR, lists solely in-frame clones and lacks some. Among 35,000 to 50,000 clones, roughly nine tenths were seen once, and the ten largest hold approximately 1.8%. This nonspecific control used anti-CD3/anti-CD28 bead stimulation of CD4+ T cells. Responding CD4+ T cells were sorted by upregulation of both CD40 ligand and CD69. The antigens these receptors bind are not known. The starting material was CD4+ T cells sorted from PBMCs after approximately 19-hour stimulation, obtained from a patient who received antiretroviral therapy. The receptors were gathered from an adult man with HIV who was CMV-seropositive.

This chain joins TRBV28 and TRBJ2-3; weak D call: TRBD2 (5 bases). CDR1 and CDR2 (germline): MDHEN, SYDVKM. The CDR3 sequence is 11 residues long. V was shortened by 5 bases and J by 6 bases, with 6 bases between the two germline ends. The chain's CDR3 is CASSRGDTQYF. Written as DNA, the CDR3 is TGTGCCAGCAGTCGAGGGGATACGCAGTATTTT.

This chain connects TRBV3-1 (or the pseudogene TRBV3-2) to TRBJ1-5; possibly TRBD1 for D (5 bases). V was shortened by 0 bases and J by 6 bases, with 9 bases between the two germline ends. This CDR3 region has 14 residues. The germline gives CDR1 LGHDT, CDR2 YNNKEL (reference sequence). Here the CDR3 DNA reads TGTGCCAGCAGCCAAGATCTTGGGGGTCAGCCCCAGCATTTT. Its protein product is CASSQDLGGQPQHF.

V is TRBV28 and J is TRBJ1-1; TRBD1 agrees at 9 bases. The V gene's germline CDR1 is MDHEN and CDR2 SYDVKM. The CDR3 covers 16 residues. Trimming at V came to 6 bases and at J to 5 bases, leaving 13 bases not matched to a gene. CDR3 protein: CASRSLYRQGGTEAFF. Written as DNA, the CDR3 is TGTGCCAGCAGGTCCCTTTACAGACAGGGGGGGACTGAAGCTTTCTTT.

This chain links TRBV29-1 with TRBJ2-3; D possibly matches TRBD1 or TRBD2 (5 bases each). V was clipped by 7 bases and J by 2 bases, with 19 bases between them. The CDR3 totals 15 residues. Germline V lookup: CDR1 SQVTM, CDR2 ANQGSEA. CDR3 in DNA: TGCAGCGGACTCCGGGACGGTAGATTCACAGATACGCAGTATTTT. Its protein product is CSGLRDGRFTDTQYF.

The count of this clone is one. V gene TRBV11-2 combines with J gene TRBJ2-3, with 8 bases lining up with TRBD2. The CDR3 loop spans 18 amino acids. Germline CDR1 is SGHAT and CDR2 is FQNNGV. J lost 1 base, V lost 0 bases, and 9 bases had no gene match. Written as DNA, the CDR3 is TGTGCCAGCAGCTTAGATACTCCAGCGGGGGTCGGCACAGATACGCAGTATTTT. Translating it yields CASSLDTPAGVGTDTQYF.

V is TRBV29-1 and J is TRBJ2-3, with D perhaps matching TRBD1 (8 bases). CDR1 SQVTM and CDR2 ANQGSEA come from the germline V gene. Between the trimmed V and J ends, which lost 7 bases and 1 base, there was a span of 12 bases. This CDR3 is 13 amino acids long. The CDR3 spells CSATGGGTDTQYF. CDR3 DNA sequence: TGCAGCGCCACAGGGGGGGGCACAGATACGCAGTATTTT.

This clone was detected only once. The chain has TRBV12-3 or TRBV12-4 and TRBJ2-1, with TRBD1 matching over 8 bases. The CDR3 is 13 amino acids. V was clipped by 3 bases and J by 6 bases; unmatched bases: 1. The CDR3 DNA reads TGTGCCAGCAGTTTCACAGGGGGCAATGAGCAGTTCTTC. Translating it yields CASSFTGGNEQFF.

This sequence joins TRBV18 and TRBJ1-5; D ambiguous. With 4 bases removed from V and 0 bases from J, the gap between germline ends came to 7 bases. Per germline, CDR1 KGHSH and CDR2 LQKENI. This CDR3 region has 14 residues. The DNA of the CDR3 is TGTGCCAGCTCACTCTATGGTAGCAATCAGCCCCAGCATTTT. Translation gives CASSLYGSNQPQHF.

The chain links TRBV12-5 to TRBJ2-1; weak D call: TRBD2 (5 bases). This CDR3 region has 16 residues. Trimming shortened V by 4 bases and J by 6 bases, and 19 bases separated the two germline ends. Germline V gene sequence: CDR1 LGHNT, CDR2 FRNRAP. CDR3 residues: CASGSRRAGPTNEQFF. The DNA of the CDR3 is TGTGCTAGTGGTTCCCGCCGTGCGGGCCCCACCAATGAGCAGTTCTTC.

The chain joins TRBV12-3 or TRBV12-4 to TRBJ2-3; TRBD1 aligns across 10 bases. CDR3 length equals 13 residues. J gave up 11 bases and V 5 bases, and 7 bases lay outside the gene matches. The CDR3 bases are TGTGCCAGCAGTCCCCGGGACAGGGGCAGGCAGTATTTT. Translating it yields CASSPRDRGRQYF.

The chain carries TRBV5-1 and TRBJ2-6, with 15 bases aligning to TRBD2. CDR1 SGHRS and CDR2 YFSETQ come from the germline V gene. The CDR3 is 21 residues long. V lost 0 bases, J lost 0 bases, and 7 bases stayed unmatched. The CDR3 coding sequence is TGCGCCAGCAGCTTGGCCGGGACTAGCGGGGGGCTCAGCTCTGGGGCCAACGTCCTGACTTTC. It codes for CASSLAGTSGGLSSGANVLTF.

The chain recombines TRBV18 with TRBJ1-4, with unresolved D. The CDR3 extends over 15 amino acids. V lost 5 bases, J lost 0 bases, and 10 bases lay in between. Germline CDR1 reads KGHSH; CDR2 reads LQKENI. The CDR3 loop is CASSTSITTNEKLFF. The CDR3 nucleotides read TGTGCCAGCTCAACCTCAATAACAACTAATGAAAAACTGTTTTTT.

This chain joins TRBV7-2 and TRBJ1-1, with 8 bases identical to TRBD1. This CDR3 comprises 14 residues. Per germline, CDR1 SGHTA and CDR2 FQGNSA. The V and J ends lost 2 bases and 3 bases, in that order; junction bases with no gene match: 2. CDR3 nucleotides: TGTGCCAGCAGCTTACACAGGGGGGACACTGAAGCTTTCTTT. Protein sequence: CASSLHRGDTEAFF.

This clone was seen a single time. V usage is TRBV18 and J usage is TRBJ1-5, with D unclear. The CDR3 extends over 13 amino acids. V lost 2 bases, J lost 5 bases, and 7 bases lay in between. Germline CDR1 reads KGHSH; CDR2 reads LQKENI. The CDR3 sequence is CASSPEADQPQHF. CDR3 in DNA: TGTGCCAGCTCACCAGAGGCGGATCAGCCCCAGCATTTT. The variable domain in full, with the rest retrieved from reference TRBV18 and TRBJ1-5, is NAGVMQNPRHLVRRRGQEARLRCSPMKGHSHVYWYRQLPEEGLKFMVYLQKENIIDESGMPKERFSAEFPKEGPSILRIQQVVRGDSAAYFCASSPEADQPQHFGDGTRLSIL.

Only one count was recorded for this clone. The rearrangement joins TRBV9 to TRBJ1-6; D unclear. Germline V gene data show CDR1 as SGDLS and CDR2 as YYNGEE. V dropped 4 bases and J dropped 7 bases, with 9 bases sitting between them. This CDR3 has 13 amino acids. The CDR3 loop reads CASSPMDNSPLHF. The CDR3 coding sequence is TGTGCCAGCAGCCCAATGGACAATTCACCCCTCCACTTT.

This clone occurred a few times. The chain recombines TRBV29-1 with TRBJ2-3, with a possible D match to TRBD1 (5 bases). The germline V gene has CDR1 SQVTM and CDR2 ANQGSEA. Trimming left V 4 bases short and J 4 bases short, with 15 bases between. The CDR3 consists of 14 residues. The DNA of the CDR3 is TGCAGCGTTGGCCCTACCTTGGGGCCAGATACGCAGTATTTT. Its translation: CSVGPTLGPDTQYF.

The chain employs TRBV3-1 (or the pseudogene TRBV3-2) and TRBJ2-2; the D gene is possibly TRBD1 (6 bases). Trimming left V 5 bases short and J 4 bases short, with 8 bases between. Germline V gene data show CDR1 as LGHDT and CDR2 as YNNKEL (reference sequence). The CDR3 contains 13 residues. The CDR3 protein is CASSIRGTGELFF. For the CDR3, the DNA is TGTGCCAGCAGCATCAGGGGCACCGGGGAGCTGTTTTTT.

This chain joins TRBV18 and TRBJ1-5, with D tentatively TRBD1 (5 bases). The CDR3 loop spans 15 amino acids. Looked up from germline, CDR1 is KGHSH and CDR2 is LQKENI. The V end was cut by 3 bases, the J end by 7 bases, with 16 bases between. The chain's CDR3 is CASSPEGTGEQPQHF. CDR3 nucleotides: TGTGCCAGCTCACCCGAGGGGACGGGGGAACAGCCCCAGCATTTT. Looking up the rest from reference TRBV18 and TRBJ1-5 gives the full variable domain: NAGVMQNPRHLVRRRGQEARLRCSPMKGHSHVYWYRQLPEEGLKFMVYLQKENIIDESGMPKERFSAEFPKEGPSILRIQQVVRGDSAAYFCASSPEGTGEQPQHFGDGTRLSIL.

V and J are TRBV4-2 and TRBJ2-7; perhaps TRBD2 as D (5 bases). The CDR3 runs to 16 residues. Per germline, CDR1 LGHNA and CDR2 YNFKEQ. V lost 1 base to trimming and J lost 1 base, with 14 bases between them. The CDR3 reads CASSQVGSAQSYEQYF. The CDR3 DNA reads TGTGCCAGCAGCCAAGTGGGTAGCGCCCAATCCTACGAGCAGTACTTC.

The rearrangement links TRBV9 to TRBJ1-6, with unresolved D. V shed 0 bases and J shed 7 bases, with 8 bases lying between them. This CDR3 is 14 amino acids long. Germline-derived CDR1 and CDR2 are SGDLS and YYNGEE. The CDR3 sequence: CASSVGTRNSPLHF. The DNA for the CDR3 is TGTGCCAGCAGCGTAGGTACTAGGAATTCACCCCTCCACTTT. Looking up the rest from reference TRBV9 and TRBJ1-6 gives the full variable domain: DSGVTQTPKHLITATGQRVTLRCSPRSGDLSVYWYQQSLDQGLQFLIQYYNGEERAKGNILERFSAQQFPDLHSELNLSSLELGDSALYFCASSVGTRNSPLHFGNGTRLTVT.

The V call is TRBV5-1, the J call TRBJ2-3; 8 bases are shared with TRBD2. Germline CDR1 is SGHRS and CDR2 is YFSETQ. The CDR3 sequence is 14 residues long. The V and J ends lost 6 bases and 2 bases, in that order; junction bases with no gene match: 5. In DNA, the CDR3 is TGCGCCAGCATTCCTAGCGGGCCCACAGATACGCAGTATTTT. This encodes CASIPSGPTDTQYF.

CDR3 bases: TGTGCCAGCAGTTCCAGGGGACTAGCGGGGGGCCTCTCCTACAATGAGCAGTTCTTC. Its protein is CASSSRGLAGGLSYNEQFF. The chain is built from TRBV28 and TRBJ2-1, with 15 nucleotides matching TRBD2. CDR3 length equals 19 residues. CDR1 MDHEN and CDR2 SYDVKM come from the germline V gene. Trimming removed 4 bases from V and 0 bases from J; junction bases left unmatched: 7.

The chain combines TRBV19 with TRBJ1-2; 8 bases are shared with TRBD1. Germline V gene lookup returns CDR1 LNHDA and CDR2 SQIVND (reference sequence). The V gene end was trimmed by 8 bases and the J gene end by 6 bases; junction bases not matched to a gene: 8. The CDR3 is made up of 13 amino acids. CDR3 coding DNA: TGTGCCAGTGCCGACAGGGGTTCAGATGGCTACACCTTC. Its protein is CASADRGSDGYTF.

The chain recombines TRBV11-1 with TRBJ2-5, with D uncertain. The CDR3 extends over 13 amino acids. Germline-derived CDR1 and CDR2 are SGHAT and FQDESV (reference sequence). Trimming took off 0 bases at V and 2 bases at J, with 4 bases between the two ends. The CDR3 region has the DNA TGTGCCAGCAGCTTAGCGGTACAAGAGACCCAGTACTTC. The encoded protein is CASSLAVQETQYF.

The gene calls are TRBV15 and TRBJ2-3, with a weak D call TRBD2 (6 bases). The CDR3 contains 16 residues. The ends were cut back, 0 bases at V and 8 bases at J, with 18 bases in the middle. Germline values: CDR1 LNHNV, CDR2 YYDKDF (reference sequence). In DNA form, the CDR3 reads TGTGCCACCAGCAGAGATTTTCGGCCTCCCGGGGGTACGCAGTATTTT. Translated: CATSRDFRPPGGTQYF.